This T cell receptor beta chain comes out of a study of breast tumors, draining lymph nodes, adjacent tissues. The trim removed 1 base at V and 6 bases at J, leaving 6 bases unmatched. The CDR3 spans 14 residues. The V gene's germline CDR1 is LGHDT and CDR2 YNNKEL (reference sequence). Study results and limitations: Tumors had less TCR diversity than lymph nodes, more than nontumor tissue. The lymph node origin of tumor T cells was framed as consistent with a hypothesis, not demonstrated. Luminal-like breast cancer showed significantly greater tumor-nontumor repertoire similarity than basal-like breast cancer did.

MiXCR was run by TCRdb on the multiplex PCR reads, yielding one entry per CDR3 protein. The profile shows approximately 150,000 distinct CDR3 sequences, around 33% of them singletons. Comments on this clonotype: Antigen: not known.

The lymph nodes were axillary draining lymph nodes from breast cancer patients. The sample comprised axillary lymph node tissue. The receptor comes from a female donor with breast cancer. Some clones in this sample may be carry-over from other donors' samples. The chain uses TRBV3-1 and TRBJ2-7; 7 positions match TRBD2. CDR3 nucleotides: TGTGCCAGCAGCCAAGGGGTGGGAGGGAGCGAGCAGTACTTC. Translated, it gives CASSQGVGGSEQYF.